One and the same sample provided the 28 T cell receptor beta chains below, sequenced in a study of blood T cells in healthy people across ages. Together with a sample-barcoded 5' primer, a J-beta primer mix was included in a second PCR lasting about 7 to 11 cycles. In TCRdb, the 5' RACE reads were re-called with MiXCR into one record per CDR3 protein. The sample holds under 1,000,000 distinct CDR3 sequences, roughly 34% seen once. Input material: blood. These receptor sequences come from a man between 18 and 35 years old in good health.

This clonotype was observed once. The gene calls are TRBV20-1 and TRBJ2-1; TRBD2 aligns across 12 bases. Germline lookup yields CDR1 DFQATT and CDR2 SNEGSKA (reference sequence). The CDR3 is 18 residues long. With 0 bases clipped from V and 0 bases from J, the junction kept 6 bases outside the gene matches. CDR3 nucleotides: TGCAGTGCTAGAGATCAGGCTAGCGGGAGGGGCTCCTACAATGAGCAGTTCTTC. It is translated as CSARDQASGRGSYNEQFF.

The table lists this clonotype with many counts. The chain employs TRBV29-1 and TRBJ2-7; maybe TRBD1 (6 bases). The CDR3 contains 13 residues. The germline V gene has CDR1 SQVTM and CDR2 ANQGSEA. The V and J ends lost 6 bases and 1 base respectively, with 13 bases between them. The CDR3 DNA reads TGCAGCGTCGGGGATGACAGGTCCTACGAGCAGTACTTC. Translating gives CSVGDDRSYEQYF.

The CDR3 reads CASSLPSGSSNTGELFF. CDR3 bases: TGTGCCAGCAGTTTACCCTCGGGCAGCTCGAACACCGGGGAGCTGTTTTTT. The V and J genes are TRBV12-3 or TRBV12-4 and TRBJ2-2; D not certain. This CDR3 spans 17 amino acids. V lost 2 bases, J lost 0 bases, and 13 bases lay in between.

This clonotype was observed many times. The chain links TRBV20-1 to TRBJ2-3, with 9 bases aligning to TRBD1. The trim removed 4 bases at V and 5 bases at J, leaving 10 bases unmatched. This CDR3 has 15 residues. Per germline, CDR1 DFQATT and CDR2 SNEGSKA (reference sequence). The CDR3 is CSANNRDRAEDTQYF. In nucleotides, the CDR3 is TGCAGTGCTAATAATAGGGACAGGGCTGAAGATACGCAGTATTTT.

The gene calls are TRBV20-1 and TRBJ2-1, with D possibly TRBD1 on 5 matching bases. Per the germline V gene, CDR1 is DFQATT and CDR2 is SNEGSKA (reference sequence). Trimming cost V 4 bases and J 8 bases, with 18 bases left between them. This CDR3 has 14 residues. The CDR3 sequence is CSAIPGASYYEQFF. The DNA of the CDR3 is TGCAGTGCTATCCCTGGGGCCTCTTACTATGAGCAGTTCTTC.

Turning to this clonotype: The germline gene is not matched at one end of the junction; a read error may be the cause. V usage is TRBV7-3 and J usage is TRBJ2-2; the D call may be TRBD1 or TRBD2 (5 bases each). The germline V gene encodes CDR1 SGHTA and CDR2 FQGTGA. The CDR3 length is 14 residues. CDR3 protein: CASSLNGGAGELFF. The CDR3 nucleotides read TGTGCCAGCAGTTTAAATGGGGGTGCTGGGGAGCTGTTTTTT.

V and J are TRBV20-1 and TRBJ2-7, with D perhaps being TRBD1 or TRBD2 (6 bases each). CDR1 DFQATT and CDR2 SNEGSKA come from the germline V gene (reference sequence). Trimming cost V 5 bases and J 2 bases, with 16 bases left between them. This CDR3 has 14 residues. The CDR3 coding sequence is TGCAGTGCTCCCGTCCGGGGGCTAACCTACGAGCAGTACTTC. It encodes CSAPVRGLTYEQYF.

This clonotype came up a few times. The CDR3 protein is CASSSGLSGELFF. Here the CDR3 DNA reads TGTGCCAGCAGCTCGGGCCTCAGCGGGGAGCTGTTTTTT. This chain joins TRBV7-2 and TRBJ2-2; unclear D gene. Trimming shortened V by 4 bases and J by 7 bases, and 10 bases separated the two germline ends. The CDR3 spans 13 residues. CDR1 and CDR2 from the germline V gene are SGHTA and FQGNSA.

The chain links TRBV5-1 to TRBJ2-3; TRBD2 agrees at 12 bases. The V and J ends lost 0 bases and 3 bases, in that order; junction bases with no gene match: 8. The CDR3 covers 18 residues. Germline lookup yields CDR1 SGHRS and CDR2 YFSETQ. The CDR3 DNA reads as TGCGCCAGCAGCTTGGCAAGCGGACTAGCGGGGATGACAGATACGCAGTATTTT. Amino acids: CASSLASGLAGMTDTQYF.

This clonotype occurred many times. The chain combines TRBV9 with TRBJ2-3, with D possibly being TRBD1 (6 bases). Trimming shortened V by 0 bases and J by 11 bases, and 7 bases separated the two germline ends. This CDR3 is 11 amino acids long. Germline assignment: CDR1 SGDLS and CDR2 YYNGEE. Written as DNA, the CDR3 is TGTGCCAGCAGCGTAGGGGGACAGCAGTATTTT. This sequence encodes CASSVGGQQYF.

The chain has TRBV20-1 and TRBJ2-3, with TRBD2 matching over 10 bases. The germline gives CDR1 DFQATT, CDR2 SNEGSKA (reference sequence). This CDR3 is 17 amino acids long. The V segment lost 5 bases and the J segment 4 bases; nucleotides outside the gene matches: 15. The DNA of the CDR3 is TGCAGTGCTCAGATCGAACTAGCGGGAAGTGGACCAGATACGCAGTATTTT. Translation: CSAQIELAGSGPDTQYF.

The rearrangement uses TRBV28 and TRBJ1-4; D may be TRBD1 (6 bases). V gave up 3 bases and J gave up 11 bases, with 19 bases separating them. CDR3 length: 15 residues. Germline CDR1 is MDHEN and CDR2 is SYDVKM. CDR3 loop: CASSFGGAVMQKLFF. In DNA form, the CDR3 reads TGTGCCAGCAGTTTTGGGGGGGCGGTAATGCAGAAACTGTTTTTT.

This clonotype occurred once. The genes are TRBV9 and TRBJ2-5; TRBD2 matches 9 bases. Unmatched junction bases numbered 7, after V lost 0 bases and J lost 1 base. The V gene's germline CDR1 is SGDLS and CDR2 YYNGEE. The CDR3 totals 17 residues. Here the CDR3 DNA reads TGTGCCAGCAGCGTAGGTTGGCTAGCGGGGCCCCAAGAGACCCAGTACTTC. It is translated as CASSVGWLAGPQETQYF.

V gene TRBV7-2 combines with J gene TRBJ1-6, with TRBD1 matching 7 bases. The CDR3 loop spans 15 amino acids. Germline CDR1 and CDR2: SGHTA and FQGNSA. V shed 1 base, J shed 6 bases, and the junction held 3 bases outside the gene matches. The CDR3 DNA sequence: TGTGCCAGCAGCTTAGGGCCAGGGGGTAATTCACCCCTCCACTTT. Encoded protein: CASSLGPGGNSPLHF.

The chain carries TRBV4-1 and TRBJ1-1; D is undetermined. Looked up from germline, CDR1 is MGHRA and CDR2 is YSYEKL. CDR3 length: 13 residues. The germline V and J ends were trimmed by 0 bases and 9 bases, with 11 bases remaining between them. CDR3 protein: CASSQDYLTKAFF. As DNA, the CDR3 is TGCGCCAGCAGCCAAGATTACCTAACTAAAGCTTTCTTT.

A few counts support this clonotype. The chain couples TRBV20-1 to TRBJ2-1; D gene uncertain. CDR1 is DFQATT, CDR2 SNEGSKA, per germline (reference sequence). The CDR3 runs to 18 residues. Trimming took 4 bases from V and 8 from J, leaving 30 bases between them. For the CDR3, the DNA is TGCAGTGCTACCTGGCGCGAGGCGCAAAAGTCCTCTGCCGATGAGCAGTTCTTC. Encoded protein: CSATWREAQKSSADEQFF.

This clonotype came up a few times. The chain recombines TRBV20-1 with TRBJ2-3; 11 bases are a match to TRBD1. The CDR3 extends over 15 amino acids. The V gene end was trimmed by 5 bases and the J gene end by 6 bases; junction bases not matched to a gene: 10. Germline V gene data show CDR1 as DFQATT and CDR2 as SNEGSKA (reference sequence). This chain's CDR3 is CSAAPGTGGSDTQYF. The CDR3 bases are TGCAGTGCTGCGCCAGGGACAGGGGGTTCGGATACGCAGTATTTT.

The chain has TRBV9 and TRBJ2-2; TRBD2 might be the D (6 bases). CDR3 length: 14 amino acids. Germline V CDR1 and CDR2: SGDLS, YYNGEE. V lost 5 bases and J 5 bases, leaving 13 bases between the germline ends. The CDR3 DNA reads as TGTGCCAGCAGTGAGGGGAGGAGTACCGGGGAGCTGTTTTTT. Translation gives CASSEGRSTGELFF.

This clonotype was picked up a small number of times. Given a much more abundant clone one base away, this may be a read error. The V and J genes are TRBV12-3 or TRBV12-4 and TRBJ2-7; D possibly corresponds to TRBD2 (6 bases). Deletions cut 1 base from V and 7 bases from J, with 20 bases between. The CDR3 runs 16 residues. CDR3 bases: TGTGCCAGCAGTTTAGTTGCAGTGCTAGCGAGCGGTGAGCAGTACTTC. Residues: CASSLVAVLASGEQYF.

The CDR3 nucleotides are TGTGCCAGTAGTATTGCCCCAATGGCTGAGCAGTTCTTC. It translates to CASSIAPMAEQFF. This chain links TRBV19 with TRBJ2-1; D is undetermined. The CDR3 sequence is 13 residues long. CDR1 is LNHDA and CDR2 is SQIVND in the germline V gene (reference sequence). Trimming cost V 3 bases and J 9 bases, with 12 bases left between them.

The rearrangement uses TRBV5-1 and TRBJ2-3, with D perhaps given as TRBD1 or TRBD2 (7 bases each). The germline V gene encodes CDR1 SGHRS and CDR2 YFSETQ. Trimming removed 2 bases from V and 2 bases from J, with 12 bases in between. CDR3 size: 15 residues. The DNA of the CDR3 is TGCGCCAGCAGCTTCGGGGAGGGGGCCACAGATACGCAGTATTTT. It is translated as CASSFGEGATDTQYF.

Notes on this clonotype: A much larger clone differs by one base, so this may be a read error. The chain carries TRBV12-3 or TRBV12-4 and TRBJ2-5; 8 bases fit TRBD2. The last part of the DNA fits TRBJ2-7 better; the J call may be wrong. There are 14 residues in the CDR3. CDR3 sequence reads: CASMVTSASYEQYF. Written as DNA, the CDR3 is TGTGCCAGCATGGTGACTAGCGCTTCCTACGAGCAGTACTTC.

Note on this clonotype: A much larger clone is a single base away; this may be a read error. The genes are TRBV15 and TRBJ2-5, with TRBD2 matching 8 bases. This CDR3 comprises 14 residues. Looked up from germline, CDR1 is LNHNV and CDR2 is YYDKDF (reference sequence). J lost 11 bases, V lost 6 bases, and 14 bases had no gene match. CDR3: CATRENSGDVVQYF. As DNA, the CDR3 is TGTGCCACCAGGGAAAATAGCGGGGATGTGGTTCAGTACTTC.

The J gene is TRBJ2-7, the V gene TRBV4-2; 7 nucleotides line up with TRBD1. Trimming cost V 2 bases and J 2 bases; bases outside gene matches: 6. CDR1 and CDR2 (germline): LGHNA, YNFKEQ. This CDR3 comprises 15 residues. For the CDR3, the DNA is TGTGCCAGCAGCCAAAGAGGGGACAGCCCCTACGAGCAGTACTTC. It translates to CASSQRGDSPYEQYF.

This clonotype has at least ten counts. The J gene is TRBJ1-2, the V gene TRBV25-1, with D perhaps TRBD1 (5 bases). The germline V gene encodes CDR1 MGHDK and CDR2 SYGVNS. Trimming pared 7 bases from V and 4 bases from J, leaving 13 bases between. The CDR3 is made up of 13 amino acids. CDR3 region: CASTPRGGYGYTF. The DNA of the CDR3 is TGTGCCAGCACTCCGAGGGGAGGCTATGGCTACACCTTC.

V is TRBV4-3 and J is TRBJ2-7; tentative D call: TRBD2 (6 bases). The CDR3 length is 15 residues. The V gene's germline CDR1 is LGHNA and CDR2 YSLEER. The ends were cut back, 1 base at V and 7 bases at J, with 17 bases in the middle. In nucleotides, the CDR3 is TGCGCCAGCAGCCAAGGTCTAGCGCTATACAATGAGCAGTACTTC. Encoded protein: CASSQGLALYNEQYF.

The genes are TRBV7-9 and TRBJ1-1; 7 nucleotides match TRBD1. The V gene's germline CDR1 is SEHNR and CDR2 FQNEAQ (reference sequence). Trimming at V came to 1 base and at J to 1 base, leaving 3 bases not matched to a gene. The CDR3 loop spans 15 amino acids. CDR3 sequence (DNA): TGTGCCAGCAGCTTAGTGGCAGGGGGGAACACTGAAGCTTTCTTT. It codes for CASSLVAGGNTEAFF.

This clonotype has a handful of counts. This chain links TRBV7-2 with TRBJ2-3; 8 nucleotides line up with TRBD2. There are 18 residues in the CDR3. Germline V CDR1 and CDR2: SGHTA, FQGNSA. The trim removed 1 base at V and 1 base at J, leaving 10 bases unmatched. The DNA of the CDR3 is TGTGCCAGCAGCTTAGGGCATTCTGGCGGGGGGCGCACAGATACGCAGTATTTT. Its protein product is CASSLGHSGGGRTDTQYF.